This record covers a single T cell receptor (beta chain). Its antigen is undetermined. This specimen belongs to a study of cytomegalovirus exposure and HLA in healthy donors. This CDR3 is built from 18 residues. Germline CDR1 is GTSNPN and CDR2 is SVGIG (reference sequence). J lost 5 bases, V lost 3 bases, and 15 bases had no gene match. The PCR ran on 60 Vbeta and 13 Jbeta primers. This table comes from immunoSEQ multiplex PCR, and its TCRdb copy is limited to in-frame clones, with some not included. The table shows about 170,000 clones, with 75% to 80% occurring only once. Study results and limitations: As was reported, the classifier diagnosed cytomegalovirus status with high specificity and sensitivity. Fewer N-insertions (relative to the roughly 610-donor mean) were reportedly seen in an Asian-associated ancestry cluster in a later analysis. The study reported that TCR beta sequences accurately predicted HLA-A and HLA-B alleles in most subjects.

Sequencing was performed on PBMCs. The chain carries TRBV30 and TRBJ2-3, with TRBD1 matching 12 bases. The TCR was taken from a woman in her forties or fifties in good health and CMV-seropositive. Here the CDR3 reads CAWSPGTGGSSGIDTQYF. The CDR3 coding sequence is TGTGCCTGGAGCCCCGGGACAGGGGGCTCTAGCGGGATAGATACGCAGTATTTT.